The next 30 T cell receptor beta chains were all read from a single sample in a study of cytomegalovirus exposure and HLA in healthy donors. Primers: 60 Vbeta forward and 13 Jbeta reverse. Clones were sequenced by immunoSEQ multiplex PCR, and TCRdb holds only the in-frame ones, with some missing. The table has around 210,000 clones, 75% to 85% seen once. Sample: PBMCs. The receptors come from a male donor in good health and CMV-seropositive.

J is TRBJ2-1 and V is TRBV6-7, with 14 bases that match TRBD2. TRBV6-7 is an open reading frame, and its role is uncertain. V was pared by 2 bases and J by 8 bases, with 17 bases of the junction left unmatched. The length of the CDR3 is 20 residues. The CDR3 DNA reads as TGTGCCAGCAGTTACCAGGGACTAGCGGGAGTAACGATCGGAGACGATGAGCAGTTCTTC. It codes for CASSYQGLAGVTIGDDEQFF.

The CDR3 DNA follows: TGTGCCAGCAGTTTAACTAGTGTTAGCTCCTACAATGAGCAGTTCTTC. Its protein product is CASSLTSVSSYNEQFF. The rearrangement uses TRBV27 and TRBJ2-1; TRBD2 might be the D (5 bases). This CDR3 is 16 amino acids long. Trimming took 2 bases from V and 0 from J, leaving 11 bases between them. The germline V gene encodes CDR1 MNHEY and CDR2 SMNVEV (reference sequence).

As to this clone: Sequence at one end of the junction differs from germline and may be a read error. The chain combines TRBV7-9 with TRBJ2-1; 9 nucleotides line up with TRBD2. The CDR3 spans 14 residues. Germline V gives CDR1 SEHNR, CDR2 FQNEAQ (reference sequence). The CDR3 loop is CSSSLAGADNEQFF. CDR3 in DNA: TGTTCCAGCAGCTTAGCGGGGGCAGACAATGAGCAGTTCTTC.

In this sample, this clone turned up once. The rearrangement links TRBV27 to TRBJ1-2, with D possibly being TRBD1 (5 bases). The CDR3 length is 13 residues. Germline assignment: CDR1 MNHEY and CDR2 SMNVEV (reference sequence). Trimming removed 3 bases from V and 6 bases from J, with 11 bases in between. The CDR3 nucleotides are TGTGCCAGCAGTTTTGAGGCAGGGCATGGCTACACCTTC. It encodes CASSFEAGHGYTF.

The chain joins TRBV10-3 to TRBJ2-3; maybe TRBD2 (5 bases). The V end lost 8 bases, the J end lost 2 bases, and 8 bases lay between the germline ends. The CDR3 totals 12 residues. Germline V gene lookup returns CDR1 ENHRY and CDR2 SYGVKD. In DNA form, the CDR3 reads TGTGCCATCGCGGGTGCCACAGATACGCAGTATTTT. Its protein product is CAIAGATDTQYF.

The chain employs TRBV19 and TRBJ1-1; no clear D. Trimming removed 0 bases at V and 3 bases at J, with 8 bases between. The CDR3 loop spans 14 amino acids. Per the germline V gene, CDR1 is LNHDA and CDR2 is SQIVND (reference sequence). CDR3 protein: CASSIDRGYTEAFF. In nucleotides, the CDR3 is TGTGCCAGTAGTATAGATCGAGGGTACACTGAAGCTTTCTTT.

This clone has only a few counts. The chain employs TRBV9 and TRBJ1-3; D remains unclear. The CDR3 is made up of 15 amino acids. Trimming stripped 0 bases from V and 2 bases from J, with 9 bases between. The germline gives CDR1 SGDLS, CDR2 YYNGEE. The CDR3 here is CASSVGREAGNTIYF. CDR3 coding DNA: TGTGCCAGCAGCGTAGGGAGGGAAGCTGGAAACACCATATATTTT.

The genes are TRBV7-2 and TRBJ2-1, with D maybe TRBD2 (5 bases). V lost 4 bases to trimming and J lost 2 bases, with 15 bases between them. Per germline, CDR1 SGHTA and CDR2 FQGNSA. The CDR3 sequence is 16 residues long. The DNA for the CDR3 is TGTGCCAGCAGCTATAAACTAGACCCCCCCTACAATGAGCAGTTCTTC. Translating gives CASSYKLDPPYNEQFF. The whole variable domain, remainder taken from reference TRBV7-2 and TRBJ2-1, is GAGVSQSPSNKVTEKGKDVELRCDPISGHTALYWYRQSLGQGLEFLIYFQGNSAPDKSGLPSDRFSAERTGGSVSTLTIQRTQQEDSAVYLCASSYKLDPPYNEQFFGPGTRLTVL.

Regarding this clone: Other DNA sequences in this sample translate to the same CDR3. The chain uses TRBV28 and TRBJ2-3, with D possibly TRBD2 on 5 matching bases. V was trimmed by 2 bases and J by 3 bases, leaving 9 bases between them. The germline CDR1 and CDR2 sequences are MDHEN and SYDVKM. The CDR3 covers 14 residues. DNA of the CDR3: TGTGCCAGCAGTTTAGCGGGCACGACAGATACGCAGTATTTT. This encodes CASSLAGTTDTQYF.

The V and J genes are TRBV27 and TRBJ1-6, with unresolved D. The germline V gene has CDR1 MNHEY and CDR2 SMNVEV (reference sequence). The germline V and J ends were trimmed by 7 bases and 5 bases, with 9 bases remaining between them. The CDR3 has 13 amino acids. CDR3 sequence: CASNSNNNSPLHF. The CDR3 DNA reads TGTGCCAGCAACAGCAATAATAATTCACCCCTCCACTTT.

J is TRBJ1-4 and V is TRBV4-1; D call uncertain. The CDR3 has 16 amino acids. The germline gives CDR1 MGHRA, CDR2 YSYEKL. Trimming left V 2 bases short and J 7 bases short, with 17 bases between. CDR3 DNA sequence: TGCGCCAGCAGCCAAAAAACGCTCGAGGTAGCTGAAAAACTGTTTTTT. It encodes CASSQKTLEVAEKLFF.

The chain is built from TRBV4-3 and TRBJ2-7; D may be TRBD1 (6 bases). Germline V lookup: CDR1 LGHNA, CDR2 YSLEER. V lost 0 bases, J lost 0 bases, and 12 bases lay in between. The CDR3 sequence is 16 residues long. The CDR3 bases are TGCGCCAGCAGCCAAGAAAGGGCAGGGGCCTCCTACGAGCAGTACTTC. Its protein product is CASSQERAGASYEQYF.

This clone was found a few times. The DNA of the CDR3 is TGCGCCAGCAGCCCAGGGGCACGGGACCCGAACACTGAAGCTTTCTTT. This gives the protein CASSPGARDPNTEAFF. V gene TRBV5-1 combines with J gene TRBJ1-1; D is possibly TRBD1 (6 bases). Per the germline V gene, CDR1 is SGHRS and CDR2 is YFSETQ. The length of the CDR3 is 16 residues. V lost 4 bases and J 1 base, leaving 17 bases between the germline ends.

The gene calls are TRBV10-3 and TRBJ1-4; maybe TRBD1 (5 bases). The CDR3 covers 14 residues. Trimming removed 3 bases from V and 5 bases from J, with 10 bases in between. CDR1 is ENHRY and CDR2 is SYGVKD in the germline V gene. CDR3 nucleotides: TGTGCCATCAGTGATGGGGGGAGGAATGAAAAACTGTTTTTT. This sequence encodes CAISDGGRNEKLFF.

CDR3 sequence (DNA): TGTGCCAGCAGTTACTCGACAGGGGTGATCGATACGCAGTATTTT. Protein: CASSYSTGVIDTQYF. The chain couples TRBV6-6 to TRBJ2-3; 8 nucleotides line up with TRBD1. The V gene end was trimmed by 0 bases and the J gene end by 6 bases; junction bases not matched to a gene: 5. The CDR3 length is 15 residues. Germline V lookup: CDR1 MNHNY, CDR2 SVGAGI (reference sequence).

The chain uses TRBV30 and TRBJ1-2; 8 bases agree with TRBD1. Trimming at V came to 0 bases and at J to 14 bases, leaving 17 bases not matched to a gene. Germline CDR1 GTSNPN, CDR2 SVGIG (reference sequence). This CDR3 spans 15 amino acids. The CDR3 is CAWSVISRGQGEKTF. CDR3 DNA: TGTGCCTGGAGTGTAATTTCTAGAGGACAGGGCGAAAAGACCTTC.

The V and J genes are TRBV6-1 and TRBJ2-5; the D is unclear. The assigned J gene may be wrong: the sequence end matches TRBJ2-7 better. Germline CDR1 is MNHNS and CDR2 is SASEGT. This CDR3 has 12 amino acids. The CDR3 region has the DNA TGTGCCTCCACTTCCTCGGGTTACGAGCAGTACTTC. Residues: CASTSSGYEQYF.

The chain has TRBV30 and TRBJ2-5; the D is unclear. Germline CDR1 is GTSNPN and CDR2 is SVGIG (reference sequence). The V end was cut by 0 bases, the J end by 5 bases, with 7 bases between. This CDR3 is built from 12 residues. The CDR3 loop reads CAWSVLGETQYF. The CDR3 DNA follows: TGTGCCTGGAGTGTACTCGGGGAGACCCAGTACTTC.

This clone was observed a handful of times. The chain carries TRBV7-2 and TRBJ2-7; 9 bases line up with TRBD2. The CDR3 has 14 amino acids. In germline, CDR1 is SGHTA, CDR2 FQGNSA. V shed 7 bases, J shed 9 bases, and the junction held 13 bases outside the gene matches. CDR3 bases: TGTGCCAGCATCCTAGGAGGTAGCGGGGGCCCGCAGTACTTC. It specifies CASILGGSGGPQYF. The full variable domain, rest sourced from reference TRBV7-2 and TRBJ2-7, is GAGVSQSPSNKVTEKGKDVELRCDPISGHTALYWYRQSLGQGLEFLIYFQGNSAPDKSGLPSDRFSAERTGGSVSTLTIQRTQQEDSAVYLCASILGGSGGPQYFGPGTRLTVT.

The chain links TRBV4-1 to TRBJ2-3, with 9 bases matching TRBD2. The CDR3 spans 16 residues. In germline, CDR1 is MGHRA, CDR2 YSYEKL. J gave up 3 bases and V 0 bases, and 4 bases lay outside the gene matches. The CDR3 bases are TGCGCCAGCAGCCAAGACGGGCGGGGGGGAACAGATACGCAGTATTTT. Protein sequence: CASSQDGRGGTDTQYF.

CDR3 loop: CASSLDGQGGNQPQHF. The DNA of the CDR3 is TGCGCCAGCAGCTTGGACGGACAAGGTGGCAATCAGCCCCAGCATTTT. The genes are TRBV5-1 and TRBJ1-5; D might be TRBD1 (5 bases). This CDR3 has 16 residues. V was pared by 0 bases and J by 2 bases, with 12 bases between. Germline V gives CDR1 SGHRS, CDR2 YFSETQ.

The chain has TRBV7-2 and TRBJ2-7; D remains ambiguous. Trimming stripped 2 bases from V and 5 bases from J, with 13 bases between. Germline lookup yields CDR1 SGHTA and CDR2 FQGNSA. The CDR3 length is 14 residues. The CDR3 spells CASSLRSEKDEQYF. The CDR3 DNA sequence: TGTGCCAGCAGCTTAAGGAGTGAAAAAGACGAGCAGTACTTC. The variable domain in full, with the rest retrieved from reference TRBV7-2 and TRBJ2-7, is GAGVSQSPSNKVTEKGKDVELRCDPISGHTALYWYRQSLGQGLEFLIYFQGNSAPDKSGLPSDRFSAERTGGSVSTLTIQRTQQEDSAVYLCASSLRSEKDEQYFGPGTRLTVT.

The rearrangement uses TRBV7-2 and TRBJ1-5; 7 bases agree with TRBD1. The V gene's germline CDR1 is SGHTA and CDR2 FQGNSA. The CDR3 has 15 amino acids. The V gene end was trimmed by 1 base and the J gene end by 2 bases; junction bases not matched to a gene: 2. CDR3 coding DNA: TGTGCCAGCAGCTTAGGCGGACAGGGCAATCAGCCCCAGCATTTT. Its translation is CASSLGGQGNQPQHF.

J is TRBJ1-3 and V is TRBV7-3; D not certain. The CDR3 runs 16 residues. V dropped 10 bases and J dropped 3 bases, with 22 bases sitting between them. CDR1 is SGHTA and CDR2 is FQGTGA in the germline V gene. The CDR3 DNA is TGTGCCACTACCTTTGAAGCTGGACGGGATGGAAACACCATATATTTT. Translation gives CATTFEAGRDGNTIYF.

CDR3 nucleotides: TGTGCCACCAGCAGAGATCTTGAGGGAGCAGAAAACATTCAGTACTTC. Its protein is CATSRDLEGAENIQYF. The rearrangement links TRBV15 to TRBJ2-4, with D tentatively TRBD2 (5 bases). The V end lost 0 bases, the J end lost 5 bases, and 14 bases lay between the germline ends. Germline V gives CDR1 LNHNV, CDR2 YYDKDF (reference sequence). The CDR3 runs 16 residues.

This sequence joins TRBV13 and TRBJ2-7; 7 nucleotides agree with TRBD2. The V and J ends lost 5 bases and 3 bases, in that order; junction bases with no gene match: 4. The germline CDR1 and CDR2 sequences are PRHDT and FYEKMQ (reference sequence). This CDR3 spans 13 amino acids. The CDR3 DNA reads TGTGCCAGCAGCCCCCGGGGGGTCTACGAGCAGTACTTC. Amino acid sequence: CASSPRGVYEQYF.

V usage is TRBV5-1 and J usage is TRBJ2-1; a weak D match, TRBD1 (6 bases). There are 14 residues in the CDR3. The V end lost 2 bases, the J end lost 4 bases, and 10 bases lay between the germline ends. The germline V gene encodes CDR1 SGHRS and CDR2 YFSETQ. CDR3 region: CASSFGTGYNEQFF. DNA for the CDR3: TGCGCCAGCAGCTTCGGTACAGGGTACAATGAGCAGTTCTTC.

The J gene is TRBJ1-2, the V gene TRBV6-1; D is perhaps TRBD1 (6 bases). This CDR3 contains 15 residues. Germline V gene data show CDR1 as MNHNS and CDR2 as SASEGT. Trimming left V 4 bases short and J 4 bases short, with 16 bases between. The CDR3 reads CASSATFQGTYGYTF. For the CDR3, the DNA is TGTGCCAGCAGTGCTACATTCCAGGGGACCTATGGCTACACCTTC.

The chain carries TRBV29-1 and TRBJ2-3; 11 nucleotides agree with TRBD1. Per germline, CDR1 SQVTM and CDR2 ANQGSEA. V was pared by 2 bases and J by 1 base, with 5 bases of the junction left unmatched. This CDR3 is built from 16 residues. CDR3 sequence reads: CSVEPWTGGRTDTQYF. CDR3 coding DNA: TGCAGCGTTGAACCGTGGACAGGGGGCCGCACAGATACGCAGTATTTT.

The chain links TRBV21-1 to TRBJ2-1; the table's D call, TRBD1, was not checked against the DNA. TRBV21-1 is a known pseudogene. This CDR3 region has 15 residues. The chain's CDR3 is CAPKGVTSSYNEQFF. The CDR3 DNA follows: TGTGCCCCCAAGGGGGTCACGAGCTCCTACAATGAGCAGTTCTTC.